The 10 T cell receptor beta chains reported below all come from one sample, sequenced in a study of blood T cell repertoires in COVID-19. Some clones are missing from TCRdb's copy, which holds only in-frame ones; the method was immunoSEQ multiplex PCR. Among about 74,000 clones listed, roughly nine tenths were seen once. Specimen: peripheral blood. These receptors were collected from a man aged 50 or older with acute or convalescent COVID-19.

V gene TRBV28 combines with J gene TRBJ1-4, with a tentative D call TRBD1 (5 bases). The CDR3 is 15 residues long. Trimming shortened V by 5 bases and J by 7 bases, and 17 bases separated the two germline ends. Germline CDR1 and CDR2: MDHEN and SYDVKM. CDR3 protein: CASSRGGGRGEKLFF. CDR3 nucleotide sequence: TGTGCCAGCAGTCGGGGCGGGGGTCGGGGTGAAAAACTGTTTTTT.

The rearrangement uses TRBV28 and TRBJ2-7, with 7 bases fitting TRBD1. The CDR3 totals 14 residues. The trim removed 10 bases at V and 4 bases at J, leaving 13 bases unmatched. From germline, CDR1 is MDHEN and CDR2 SYDVKM. The CDR3 protein is CATITRTGDYEQYV. For the CDR3, the DNA is TGTGCCACCATCACCCGAACAGGGGATTACGAGCAGTACGTC.

V is TRBV2 and J is TRBJ2-7; TRBD1 aligns across 8 bases. Trimming at V came to 6 bases and at J to 4 bases, leaving 5 bases not matched to a gene. Germline CDR1 SNHLY, CDR2 FYNNEI. The length of the CDR3 is 13 residues. The CDR3 bases are TGTGCCAGCAGAAAGACAGGGGTATACGAGCAGTACGTC. The encoded protein is CASRKTGVYEQYV.

The V gene is TRBV19, the J gene TRBJ2-2, with D perhaps TRBD2 (6 bases). Trimming cost V 4 bases and J 7 bases, with 16 bases left between them. The germline V gene has CDR1 LNHDA and CDR2 SQIVND (reference sequence). This CDR3 is 15 amino acids long. This CDR3 reads CASSTRLGGIGELFF. CDR3 nucleotide sequence: TGTGCCAGTAGTACCCGCCTAGGAGGGATCGGGGAGCTGTTTTTT.

The gene calls are TRBV7-9 and TRBJ2-3, with TRBD1 identical over 7 bases. Germline-derived CDR1 and CDR2 are SEHNR and FQNEAQ (reference sequence). Trimming removed 2 bases from V and 2 bases from J; junction bases left unmatched: 4. The CDR3 is 15 amino acids. CDR3 nucleotides: TGTGCCAGCAGCTTATCCGAGGGGGCCACAGATACGCAGTATTTT. It is translated as CASSLSEGATDTQYF.

This chain uses TRBV19 with TRBJ2-7, with D tentatively TRBD1 (5 bases). CDR1 LNHDA and CDR2 SQIVND come from the germline V gene (reference sequence). V was pared by 5 bases and J by 0 bases, with 8 bases between. CDR3 size: 13 residues. This CDR3 reads CASSDRNSYEQYF. The DNA for the CDR3 is TGTGCCAGTAGTGACAGAAACTCCTACGAGCAGTACTTC. Full variable domain (outside the CDR3, taken from reference TRBV19 and TRBJ2-7): DGGITQSPKYLFRKEGQNVTLSCEQNLNHDAMYWYRQDPGQGLRLIYYSQIVNDFQKGDIAEGYSVSREKKESFPLTVTSAQKNPTAFYLCASSDRNSYEQYFGPGTRLTVT.

The chain joins TRBV27 to TRBJ2-5; TRBD1 might be the D (5 bases). Trimming shortened V by 5 bases and J by 2 bases, and 12 bases separated the two germline ends. Germline loops: CDR1 MNHEY, CDR2 SMNVEV (reference sequence). The CDR3 is made up of 14 amino acids. CDR3 in amino acids: CASSLQGAQETQYF. The CDR3 region has the DNA TGTGCCAGCAGTCTCCAGGGTGCTCAAGAGACCCAGTACTTC.

The chain couples TRBV28 to TRBJ1-1; 7 bases agree with TRBD1. Germline V gives CDR1 MDHEN, CDR2 SYDVKM. CDR3 length: 15 amino acids. The J segment lost 0 bases and the V segment lost 5 bases, leaving 6 bases of the junction unmatched. As DNA, the CDR3 is TGTGCCAGCAGTGACCACAGGGGATTGAACACTGAAGCTTTCTTT. It yields the protein CASSDHRGLNTEAFF.

The V gene is TRBV18, the J gene TRBJ1-3; 8 bases agree with TRBD1. The CDR3 runs to 15 residues. After removal of 4 bases from V and 4 bases from J, the junction contained 6 bases not matched to a gene. CDR1 is KGHSH and CDR2 is LQKENI in the germline V gene. The chain's CDR3 is CASSLDRVRGNTIYF. The CDR3 DNA is TGTGCCAGCTCACTGGACAGGGTGAGAGGAAACACCATATATTTT. Variable domain in full (rest from reference TRBV18 and TRBJ1-3): NAGVMQNPRHLVRRRGQEARLRCSPMKGHSHVYWYRQLPEEGLKFMVYLQKENIIDESGMPKERFSAEFPKEGPSILRIQQVVRGDSAAYFCASSLDRVRGNTIYFGEGSWLTVV.

V is TRBV6-2 or TRBV6-3 and J is TRBJ2-3; 7 bases are a match to TRBD2. Germline trimming cut 2 bases from V and 0 bases from J; bases unmatched to any gene: 5. The CDR3 runs to 16 residues. CDR1 is MNHEY and CDR2 is SVGEGT in the germline V gene. CDR3 protein: CASSYRRDYSTDTQYF. The CDR3 DNA is TGTGCCAGCAGTTACCGCCGGGACTACAGCACAGATACGCAGTATTTT.